This T cell receptor (beta chain) came from a study of identical twins. Points from the study as a whole: With abundant cord blood beta clonotypes, insertions were fewer; memory repertoires showed no such pattern.

With 7 bases clipped from V and 5 bases from J, the junction kept 9 bases outside the gene matches. CDR3 size: 13 residues. Germline CDR1 SQVTM, CDR2 ANQGSEA. Via MiXCR, TCRdb re-called the 5' RACE reads, giving one row per CDR3 protein. The sample records under 350,000 distinct CDR3 sequences, less than 9.5% being singletons. This clonotype was picked up a small number of times. What it binds is unknown. These same data were also listed under a study on yellow fever vaccine responses in identical twins.

This chain joins TRBV29-1 and TRBJ2-7; 9 bases line up with TRBD2. The sequenced sample consisted of CD8+ T cells sorted from blood. The sequence derives from a young woman in good health. CDR3 region: CSAHSGSRNEQYF. The DNA for the CDR3 is TGCAGCGCCCATAGCGGGAGTAGGAACGAGCAGTACTTC.